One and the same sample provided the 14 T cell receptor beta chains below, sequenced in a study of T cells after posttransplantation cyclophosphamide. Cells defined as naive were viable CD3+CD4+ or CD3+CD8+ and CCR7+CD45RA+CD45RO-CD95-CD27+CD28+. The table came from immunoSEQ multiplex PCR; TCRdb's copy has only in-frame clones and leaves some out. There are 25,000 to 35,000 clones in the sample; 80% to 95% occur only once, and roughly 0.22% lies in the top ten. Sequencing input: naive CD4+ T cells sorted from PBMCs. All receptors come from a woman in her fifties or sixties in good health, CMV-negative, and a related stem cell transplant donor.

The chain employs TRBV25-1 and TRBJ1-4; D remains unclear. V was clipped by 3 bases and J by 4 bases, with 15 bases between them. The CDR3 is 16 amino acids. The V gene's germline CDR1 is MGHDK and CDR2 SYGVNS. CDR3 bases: TGTGCCAGCAGTGAGGGTTGGCGGATGAGTAATGAAAAACTGTTTTTT. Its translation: CASSEGWRMSNEKLFF.

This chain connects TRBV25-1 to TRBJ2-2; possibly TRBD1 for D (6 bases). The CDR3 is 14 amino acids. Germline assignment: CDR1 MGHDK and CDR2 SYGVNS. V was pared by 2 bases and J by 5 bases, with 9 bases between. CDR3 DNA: TGTGCCAGCAGTGAACAGGGGTATACCGGGGAGCTGTTTTTT. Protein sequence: CASSEQGYTGELFF.

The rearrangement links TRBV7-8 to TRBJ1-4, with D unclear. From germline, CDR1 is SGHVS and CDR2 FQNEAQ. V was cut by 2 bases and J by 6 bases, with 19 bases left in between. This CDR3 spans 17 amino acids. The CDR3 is CASSLRLTAPKDEKLFF. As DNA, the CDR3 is TGTGCCAGCAGCTTAAGGCTGACTGCCCCGAAGGATGAAAAACTGTTTTTT.

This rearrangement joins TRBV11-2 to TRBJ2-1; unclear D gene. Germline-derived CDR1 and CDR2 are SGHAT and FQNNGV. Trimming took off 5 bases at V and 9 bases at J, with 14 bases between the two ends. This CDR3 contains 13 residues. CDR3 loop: CASSPFRVGEQFF. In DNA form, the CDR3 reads TGTGCCAGCAGCCCCTTCCGGGTTGGTGAGCAGTTCTTC. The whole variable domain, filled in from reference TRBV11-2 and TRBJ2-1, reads EAGVAQSPRYKIIEKRQSVAFWCNPISGHATLYWYQQILGQGPKLLIQFQNNGVVDDSQLPKDRFSAERLKGVDSTLKIQPAKLEDSAVYLCASSPFRVGEQFFGPGTRLTVL.

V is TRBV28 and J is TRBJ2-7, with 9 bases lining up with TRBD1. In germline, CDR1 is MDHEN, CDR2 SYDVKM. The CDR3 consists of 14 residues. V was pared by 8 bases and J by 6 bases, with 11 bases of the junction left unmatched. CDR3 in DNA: TGTGCCAGCTCCTCCGGGACAGGGTCGCGCGAGCAGTACTTC. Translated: CASSSGTGSREQYF.

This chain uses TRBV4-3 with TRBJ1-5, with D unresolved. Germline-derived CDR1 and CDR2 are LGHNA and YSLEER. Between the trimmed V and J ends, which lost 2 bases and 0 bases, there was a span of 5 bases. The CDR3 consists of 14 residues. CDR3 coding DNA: TGCGCCAGCAGCCAACAGTTTAGCAATCAGCCCCAGCATTTT. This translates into CASSQQFSNQPQHF.

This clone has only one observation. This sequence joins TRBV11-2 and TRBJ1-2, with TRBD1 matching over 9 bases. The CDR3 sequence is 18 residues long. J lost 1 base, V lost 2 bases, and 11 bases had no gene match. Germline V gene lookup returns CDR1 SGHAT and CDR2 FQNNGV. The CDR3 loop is CASSLRVGGQGFNYGYTF. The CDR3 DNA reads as TGTGCCAGCAGCTTACGAGTTGGGGGACAGGGATTTAACTATGGCTACACCTTC.

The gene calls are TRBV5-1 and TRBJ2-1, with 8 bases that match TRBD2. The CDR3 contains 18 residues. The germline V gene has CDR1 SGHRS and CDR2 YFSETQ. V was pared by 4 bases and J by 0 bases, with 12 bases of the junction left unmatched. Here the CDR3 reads CASSQAGLGPFSYNEQFF. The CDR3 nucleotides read TGCGCCAGCAGCCAGGCGGGACTAGGGCCCTTCTCCTACAATGAGCAGTTCTTC.

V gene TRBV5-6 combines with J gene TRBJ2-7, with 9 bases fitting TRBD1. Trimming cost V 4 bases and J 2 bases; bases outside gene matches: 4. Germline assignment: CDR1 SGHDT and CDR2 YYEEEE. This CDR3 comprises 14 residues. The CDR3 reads CASSRGQGTYEQYF. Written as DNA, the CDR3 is TGTGCCAGCAGCCGCGGACAGGGGACCTACGAGCAGTACTTC. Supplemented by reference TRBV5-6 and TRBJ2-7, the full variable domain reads DAGVTQSPTHLIKTRGQQVTLRCSPKSGHDTVSWYQQALGQGPQFIFQYYEEEERQRGNFPDRFSGHQFPNYSSELNVNALLLGDSALYLCASSRGQGTYEQYFGPGTRLTVT.

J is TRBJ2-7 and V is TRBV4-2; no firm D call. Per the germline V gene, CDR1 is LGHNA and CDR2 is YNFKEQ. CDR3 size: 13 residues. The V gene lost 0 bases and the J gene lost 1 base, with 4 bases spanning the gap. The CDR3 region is CASSQDISYEQYF. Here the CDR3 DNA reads TGTGCCAGCAGCCAAGATATATCCTACGAGCAGTACTTC.

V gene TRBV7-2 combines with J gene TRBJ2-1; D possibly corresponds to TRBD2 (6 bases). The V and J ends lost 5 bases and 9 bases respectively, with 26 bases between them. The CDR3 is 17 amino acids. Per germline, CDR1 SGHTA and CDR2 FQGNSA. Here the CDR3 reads CASSTQFRESLNFEQFF. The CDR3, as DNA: TGTGCCAGCAGCACCCAGTTCCGGGAGTCCCTCAATTTTGAGCAGTTCTTC.

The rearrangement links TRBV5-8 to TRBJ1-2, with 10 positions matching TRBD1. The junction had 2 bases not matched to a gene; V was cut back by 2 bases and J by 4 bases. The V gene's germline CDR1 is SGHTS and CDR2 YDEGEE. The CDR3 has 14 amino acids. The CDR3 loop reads CASSFRDRGYGYTF. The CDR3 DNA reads TGTGCCAGCAGCTTCCGGGACAGGGGCTATGGCTACACCTTC.

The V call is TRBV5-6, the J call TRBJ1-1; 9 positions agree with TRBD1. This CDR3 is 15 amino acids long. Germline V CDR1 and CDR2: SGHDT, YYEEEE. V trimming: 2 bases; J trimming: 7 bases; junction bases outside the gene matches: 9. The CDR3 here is CASSFPGQGLDEAFF. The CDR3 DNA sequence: TGTGCCAGCAGCTTTCCGGGACAGGGACTCGATGAAGCTTTCTTT.

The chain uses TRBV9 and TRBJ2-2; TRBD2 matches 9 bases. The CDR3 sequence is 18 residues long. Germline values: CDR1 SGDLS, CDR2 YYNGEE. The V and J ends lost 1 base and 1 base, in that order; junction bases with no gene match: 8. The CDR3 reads CASSVTSSGSGNTGELFF. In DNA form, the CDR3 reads TGTGCCAGCAGCGTAACCAGTAGCGGGAGCGGGAACACCGGGGAGCTGTTTTTT.